This T cell receptor beta chain was documented in a study of metastatic and nonmetastatic thyroid tumors. TCRdb reanalyzed the PCR reads with MiXCR. The sample records some 16,000 clones, more than 10% being singletons. The length of the CDR3 is 16 residues. V dropped 4 bases and J dropped 4 bases, with 18 bases sitting between them. Germline-derived CDR1 and CDR2 are MNHEY and SVGEGT. This clone was counted ten times or more. Every patient was untreated before thyroid surgery. Sequencing was performed on blood. The chain is built from TRBV6-2 or TRBV6-3 and TRBJ2-3; possibly TRBD2 for D (5 bases). The TCR sequence derives from a female donor with papillary thyroid cancer or a benign thyroid nodule (not recorded which). Some clones in this sample may be carry-over from other donors' samples. The CDR3 bases are TGTGCCAGCAGTTCCTTCGGAGGACCACCCGCAGATACGCAGTATTTT. This translates into CASSSFGGPPADTQYF.